Presented here are 12 T cell receptor beta chains from one specimen sequenced in a study of blood T cell repertoires in COVID-19. This table comes from immunoSEQ multiplex PCR, and its TCRdb copy is limited to in-frame clones, with some not included. The sample lists more than 150,000 clones, about 83% seen once, with approximately 13% in the top ten. The sequencing input was peripheral blood. All receptors come from a woman aged 80 or older with acute or convalescent COVID-19.

This clone has just a few counts. The chain is built from TRBV3-1 (or the pseudogene TRBV3-2) and TRBJ1-3, with D possibly being TRBD1 (5 bases). V lost 2 bases to trimming and J lost 1 base, with 15 bases between them. The CDR3 loop spans 17 amino acids. Germline loops: CDR1 LGHDT, CDR2 YNNKEL (reference sequence). CDR3 in DNA: TGTGCCAGCAGCCAACCAATTGGAACAGGATCTGGAAACACCATATATTTT. Protein product: CASSQPIGTGSGNTIYF.

This rearrangement joins TRBV30 to TRBJ2-3, with a possible D match to TRBD2 (5 bases). Germline CDR1 is GTSNPN and CDR2 is SVGIG (reference sequence). The CDR3 totals 12 residues. V was cut by 6 bases and J by 0 bases, with 7 bases left in between. The CDR3 loop reads CACGVSTDTQYF. The CDR3, as DNA: TGTGCCTGCGGGGTTAGCACAGATACGCAGTATTTT.

CDR3 sequence reads: CASPGAGVWAGELFF. The CDR3, as DNA: TGTGCCAGTCCTGGGGCAGGGGTTTGGGCCGGGGAGCTGTTTTTT. The rearrangement joins TRBV6-5 to TRBJ2-2; D is perhaps TRBD1 (6 bases). This CDR3 is built from 15 residues. V shed 9 bases and J shed 6 bases, with 20 bases lying between them. CDR1 and CDR2 (germline): MNHEY, SVGAGI.

The chain uses TRBV5-1 and TRBJ2-6, with D maybe TRBD1 (6 bases). V was clipped by 4 bases and J by 4 bases, with 12 bases between them. Germline assignment: CDR1 SGHRS and CDR2 YFSETQ. The CDR3 is 15 residues long. The CDR3 here is CASSPGHQGANVLTF. The CDR3 DNA reads TGCGCCAGCAGCCCGGGACATCAGGGGGCCAACGTCCTGACTTTC.

V usage is TRBV5-1 and J usage is TRBJ2-7; no reliable D call. The germline V gene has CDR1 SGHRS and CDR2 YFSETQ. The CDR3 is 12 amino acids. The V end lost 1 base, the J end lost 3 bases, and 5 bases lay between the germline ends. CDR3: CASSLSVYEQYF. The CDR3, as DNA: TGCGCCAGCAGCTTGTCTGTCTACGAGCAGTACTTC.

The rearrangement joins TRBV5-1 to TRBJ1-3, with D uncertain. CDR3 length: 16 residues. V was trimmed by 0 bases and J by 0 bases, leaving 10 bases between them. From germline, CDR1 is SGHRS and CDR2 YFSETQ. CDR3 loop: CASSLDPGPSGNTIYF. CDR3 nucleotide sequence: TGCGCCAGCAGCTTGGATCCGGGTCCCTCTGGAAACACCATATATTTT.

As DNA, the CDR3 is TGCGCCAGCAGCCAGGGGGGGCTCCGTCTGGAAAATGAGCAGTTCTTC. Translated: CASSQGGLRLENEQFF. The rearrangement links TRBV4-1 to TRBJ2-1; TRBD2 is a possible D gene (7 bases). The germline V gene encodes CDR1 MGHRA and CDR2 YSYEKL. Trimming removed 3 bases at V and 7 bases at J, with 19 bases between. CDR3 length: 16 amino acids.

This clone showed up just a few times. This chain links TRBV27 with TRBJ2-7; 8 bases match TRBD1. Germline CDR1 MNHEY, CDR2 SMNVEV (reference sequence). V shed 6 bases and J 5 bases; nucleotides not matched to a gene: 3. CDR3 length: 12 residues. CDR3 coding DNA: TGTGCCAGCAGGACAGGGGTCCACGAGCAGTACTTC. Residues: CASRTGVHEQYF.

V is TRBV7-9 and J is TRBJ1-2; 10 bases fit TRBD1. The germline CDR1 and CDR2 sequences are SEHNR and FQNEAQ (reference sequence). The CDR3 length is 14 residues. V lost 6 bases and J lost 2; bases outside the gene matches: 3. The CDR3 loop is CASSRQGANYGYTF. The CDR3 DNA sequence: TGTGCCAGCAGTCGACAGGGGGCGAACTATGGCTACACCTTC.

This sequence joins TRBV2 and TRBJ2-7, with D hard to call. CDR1 and CDR2 (germline): SNHLY, FYNNEI. The CDR3 has 12 amino acids. Trimming took off 6 bases at V and 5 bases at J, with 11 bases between the two ends. As DNA, the CDR3 is TGTGCCAGCAGGGCCGAGAGGAACGAGCAGTACTTC. Translation: CASRAERNEQYF.

The chain employs TRBV24-1 and TRBJ2-1, with D perhaps TRBD2 (6 bases). This CDR3 is 14 amino acids long. Trimming took 5 bases from V and 6 from J, leaving 13 bases between them. The germline gives CDR1 KGHDR, CDR2 SFDVKD. The CDR3 sequence: CATSAGVNLNEQFF. The CDR3 region has the DNA TGTGCCACCAGTGCGGGGGTAAATCTCAATGAGCAGTTCTTC.

The CDR3 coding sequence is TGTGCCAGCAGTTACCGCCCACAGGGGCCCTATTCACCCCTCCACTTT. Amino acid sequence: CASSYRPQGPYSPLHF. This sequence joins TRBV6-5 and TRBJ1-6, with 7 bases that match TRBD1. There are 16 residues in the CDR3. Germline V lookup: CDR1 MNHEY, CDR2 SVGAGI. V shed 2 bases, J shed 8 bases, and the junction held 9 bases outside the gene matches.